This T cell receptor (beta chain) was recorded in a study of blood T cell repertoires in COVID-19. Study summary: Spain, Italy and the United States supplied samples that represented acute and convalescent COVID-19. Nucleic acid was either cDNA or gDNA, and it came from T cells, B-cell-depleted T cells, or PBMCs.

Authors' methods: Amplification from reference gene primers served as the basis for estimated nucleated cell counts. The method was immunoSEQ multiplex PCR; TCRdb's version includes in-frame clones alone and lacks a portion of them. V, J and clone size derive from that table, while D and trimming were established from the DNA sequence. The table lists 10,000 to 15,000 clones, around 80% of them singletons, with under 35% in the top ten. The CDR3 consists of 16 residues. The V gene's germline CDR1 is SGHNT and CDR2 YYREEE (reference sequence). The V end lost 0 bases, the J end lost 3 bases, and 12 bases lay between the germline ends.

The gene calls are TRBV5-4 and TRBJ2-2, with D hard to call. The sample was peripheral blood. The clonotype was recovered from a human donor in a cohort sampled during active COVID-19. This chain's CDR3 is CASSLDAQVHTGELFF. CDR3 sequence (DNA): TGTGCCAGCAGCTTGGATGCACAAGTCCACACCGGGGAGCTGTTTTTT.